Presented here are 20 T cell receptor beta chains from one specimen sequenced in a study of Graves' ophthalmopathy and Graves' hyperthyroidism. As the template, RNA transcripts were used to amplify TCR beta CDR3 regions. HTBI primers were employed in first-round RT-PCR, then a second-round multiplex PCR followed. TCRdb re-called the multiplex PCR reads through MiXCR, storing one row per CDR3 protein. This sample has some 520,000 distinct CDR3 sequences, with about an eighth found just once. Sequencing was done on a sample of blood. These receptors were obtained from a woman in her twenties or thirties with Graves' ophthalmopathy.

This clonotype has a count of ten or more. The chain carries TRBV7-9 and TRBJ1-1; D ambiguous. CDR1 is SEHNR and CDR2 is FQNEAQ in the germline V gene (reference sequence). The CDR3 spans 13 residues. V was shortened by 5 bases and J by 5 bases, with 12 bases between the two germline ends. CDR3 DNA sequence: TGTGCCAGCAGCCCTGGACTGGGGACTGAAGCTTTCTTT. Protein product: CASSPGLGTEAFF.

This clonotype was recorded at least ten times. The chain is built from TRBV18 and TRBJ1-1; no clear D. This CDR3 region has 14 residues. Germline lookup yields CDR1 KGHSH and CDR2 LQKENI. The V end was cut by 0 bases, the J end by 3 bases, with 8 bases between. Written as DNA, the CDR3 is TGTGCCAGCTCACCACCGTTGGCTTACACTGAAGCTTTCTTT. This translates into CASSPPLAYTEAFF.

The chain is built from TRBV3-1 and TRBJ2-7, with 9 bases matching TRBD2. The CDR3 consists of 16 residues. Germline V gene lookup returns CDR1 LGHDT and CDR2 YNNKEL (reference sequence). Trimming at V came to 3 bases and at J to 0 bases, leaving 6 bases not matched to a gene. This chain's CDR3 is CASSHTGLASSYEQYF. CDR3 DNA sequence: TGTGCCAGCAGCCATACCGGACTAGCGAGCTCCTACGAGCAGTACTTC.

This clonotype occurred many times. The chain recombines TRBV16 with TRBJ1-1; the D is unclear. Looked up from germline, CDR1 is KGHSY and CDR2 is FQNENV. V shed 3 bases and J shed 5 bases, with 7 bases lying between them. This CDR3 spans 12 amino acids. The DNA for the CDR3 is TGTGCCAGCAGCCAGCGGAGGACTGAAGCTTTCTTT. Its protein product is CASSQRRTEAFF.

Details on this clonotype: Being one base from a much bigger clone, this may be a read error. CDR3 in amino acids: CSAGASGPQETQYF. Here the CDR3 DNA reads TGCAGTGCCGGGGCTAGCGGTCCACAAGAGACCCAGTACTTC. The rearrangement uses TRBV20-1 and TRBJ2-5; TRBD2 agrees at 7 bases. Per germline, CDR1 DFQATT and CDR2 SNEGSKA (reference sequence). The CDR3 sequence is 14 residues long. V gave up 6 bases and J gave up 2 bases; unmatched junction bases: 9.

This clonotype was found many times. This chain links TRBV20-1 with TRBJ2-7, with D possibly matching TRBD1 (6 bases). Trimming took off 6 bases at V and 5 bases at J, with 17 bases between the two ends. Germline V lookup: CDR1 DFQATT, CDR2 SNEGSKA (reference sequence). CDR3 size: 13 residues. CDR3 DNA sequence: TGCAGTGCCCGCCGGACAGTCGGCGACGAGCAGTACTTC. This sequence encodes CSARRTVGDEQYF.

This clonotype was observed at least ten times. CDR3 sequence reads: CASVQGHTEAFF. The CDR3 coding sequence is TGTGCCAGCGTTCAGGGGCACACTGAAGCTTTCTTT. The chain employs TRBV6-5 and TRBJ1-1; tentatively, D is TRBD1 (6 bases). In germline, CDR1 is MNHEY, CDR2 SVGAGI. CDR3 length: 12 amino acids. V shed 8 bases and J shed 3 bases, with 10 bases lying between them.

This clonotype has ten or more counts. This chain connects TRBV20-1 to TRBJ2-2; D is undetermined. CDR1 and CDR2 (germline): DFQATT, SNEGSKA (reference sequence). This CDR3 has 13 residues. Trimming cost V 6 bases and J 1 base, with 9 bases left between them. The CDR3 DNA follows: TGCAGTGCCCTTTCCGGGAACACCGGGGAGCTGTTTTTT. Its protein product is CSALSGNTGELFF.

This rearrangement joins TRBV6-4 to TRBJ2-2, with D tentatively TRBD2 (5 bases). The germline CDR1 and CDR2 sequences are MRHNA and SNTAGT. V was cut by 3 bases and J by 3 bases, with 11 bases left in between. CDR3 length: 15 residues. The CDR3 protein is CASSEEAGDTGELFF. The CDR3 DNA is TGTGCCAGCAGTGAAGAGGCGGGCGACACCGGGGAGCTGTTTTTT.

This clonotype turned up a few times. This chain uses TRBV6-1 with TRBJ1-6; 8 bases fit TRBD1. CDR1 and CDR2 from the germline V gene are MNHNS and SASEGT. Trimming cost V 8 bases and J 13 bases; bases outside gene matches: 16. The CDR3 consists of 15 residues. CDR3 protein: CASVAGGQDLKPLHF. Here the CDR3 DNA reads TGTGCCAGCGTGGCTGGGGGACAGGACCTTAAGCCCCTCCACTTT.

This clonotype has ten or more counts. V gene TRBV19 combines with J gene TRBJ2-4; possibly TRBD1 for D (7 bases). Germline CDR1 and CDR2: LNHDA and SQIVND (reference sequence). Trimming took 5 bases from V and 8 from J, leaving 25 bases between them. The CDR3 loop spans 17 amino acids. The DNA of the CDR3 is TGTGCCAGTAGTTTAACCAGAGTTCAGGGGGGAGCGGACATTCAGTACTTC. Translating it yields CASSLTRVQGGADIQYF.

Ten or more counts support this clonotype. V and J are TRBV7-9 and TRBJ2-7, with TRBD1 matching over 8 bases. This CDR3 contains 14 residues. Germline CDR1 reads SEHNR; CDR2 reads FQNEAQ (reference sequence). Unmatched junction bases numbered 9, after V lost 5 bases and J lost 6 bases. The CDR3 DNA is TGTGCCAGCAGCCTCGGACAGGGCTCCGTCGAGCAGTACTTC. This encodes CASSLGQGSVEQYF.

This clonotype was observed a handful of times. The chain is built from TRBV6-2 or TRBV6-3 and TRBJ2-2; 13 bases are shared with TRBD2. V trimming: 5 bases; J trimming: 1 base; junction bases outside the gene matches: 10. This CDR3 contains 19 residues. The germline gives CDR1 MNHEY, CDR2 SVGEGT. The CDR3 protein is CASSTPGLAGSGNTGELFF. The CDR3 DNA follows: TGTGCCAGCAGTACCCCGGGACTAGCGGGATCAGGGAACACCGGGGAGCTGTTTTTT.

This clonotype was found many times. This chain uses TRBV6-2 or TRBV6-3 with TRBJ2-3; the D is unclear. V was clipped by 10 bases and J by 0 bases, with 23 bases between them. The CDR3 contains 17 residues. Looked up from germline, CDR1 is MNHEY and CDR2 is SVGEGT. CDR3 nucleotides: TGTGCCACCAAATCGCTGACACACCAGGATAGCACAGATACGCAGTATTTT. Its translation is CATKSLTHQDSTDTQYF.

In its sample, this clonotype was seen a few times. The chain joins TRBV7-9 to TRBJ1-2; TRBD1 agrees at 9 bases. J gave up 2 bases and V 5 bases, and 6 bases lay outside the gene matches. The CDR3 has 15 residues. Germline values: CDR1 SEHNR, CDR2 FQNEAQ (reference sequence). CDR3 in DNA: TGTGCCAGCAGCGCACAAGGACAGGGGAACTATGGCTACACCTTC. This sequence encodes CASSAQGQGNYGYTF. Full variable domain (outside the CDR3, taken from reference TRBV7-9 and TRBJ1-2): DTGVSQNPRHKITKRGQNVTFRCDPISEHNRLYWYRQTLGQGPEFLTYFQNEAQLEKSRLLSDRFSAERPKGSFSTLEIQRTEQGDSAMYLCASSAQGQGNYGYTFGSGTRLTVV.

This clonotype turned up a few times. The chain uses TRBV30 and TRBJ2-7, with 10 bases fitting TRBD2. Looked up from germline, CDR1 is GTSNPN and CDR2 is SVGIG (reference sequence). Trimming took 5 bases from V and 0 from J; bases not matched to a gene: 4. This CDR3 comprises 14 residues. This chain's CDR3 is CAWERGGSSYEQYF. The CDR3 DNA sequence: TGTGCCTGGGAGCGGGGGGGGAGCTCCTACGAGCAGTACTTC. Drawing the rest from reference TRBV30 and TRBJ2-7, the complete variable domain is SQTIHQWPATLVQPVGSPLSLECTVEGTSNPNLYWYRQAAGRGLQLLFYSVGIGQISSEVPQNLSASRPQDRQFILSSKKLLLSDSGFYLCAWERGGSSYEQYFGPGTRLTVT.

This clonotype was observed many times. V gene TRBV6-2 or TRBV6-3 combines with J gene TRBJ2-2; D gene unclear. This CDR3 has 15 amino acids. The V gene lost 1 base and the J gene lost 1 base, with 7 bases spanning the gap. Germline V gives CDR1 MNHEY, CDR2 SVGEGT. The CDR3 reads CASSYLAENTGELFF. The CDR3 region has the DNA TGTGCCAGCAGTTACTTGGCGGAGAACACCGGGGAGCTGTTTTTT.

This clonotype has a count of ten or more. V and J are TRBV12-3 or TRBV12-4 and TRBJ1-1; no clear D gene. This CDR3 is 15 amino acids long. V was pared by 5 bases and J by 0 bases, with 13 bases between. CDR3 loop: CASSPRAGMNTEAFF. CDR3 sequence (DNA): TGTGCCAGCAGTCCCCGGGCGGGGATGAACACTGAAGCTTTCTTT.

This clonotype was picked up many times. The V and J genes are TRBV3-1 and TRBJ1-1, with D possibly matching TRBD1 (5 bases). CDR1 is LGHDT, CDR2 YNNKEL, per germline (reference sequence). V gave up 4 bases and J gave up 4 bases, with 13 bases separating them. There are 14 residues in the CDR3. The CDR3 region is CASSPLGDGTEAFF. The DNA of the CDR3 is TGTGCCAGCAGCCCCCTAGGGGATGGCACTGAAGCTTTCTTT.

CDR3: CASSEGSSLGAEAFF. The DNA for the CDR3 is TGTGCCAGCAGTGAAGGCAGCTCTCTGGGAGCTGAAGCTTTCTTT. V usage is TRBV2 and J usage is TRBJ1-1; unclear D gene. The CDR3 totals 15 residues. The V end was cut by 1 base, the J end by 6 bases, with 15 bases between. Germline V lookup: CDR1 SNHLY, CDR2 FYNNEI.